Following are 20 T cell receptor beta chains from one sample sequenced in a study of shared clonotypes between healthy human individuals. The repertoire was sequenced with immunoSEQ multiplex PCR; TCRdb's copy has only in-frame clones and lacks some. The sample yields a few million clones, 90% to 95% seen once. Sample: naive CD4+ T cells sorted from blood. This sample's subset: CD45RA+ positively selected. Every receptor here comes from a man younger than 35 in good health.

This chain uses TRBV28 with TRBJ2-7, with no clear D. There are 12 residues in the CDR3. Deletions cut 3 bases from V and 6 bases from J, with 9 bases between. The germline CDR1 and CDR2 sequences are MDHEN and SYDVKM. The DNA for the CDR3 is TGTGCCAGCAGTTTTCGGGTCGCCGAGCAGTACTTC. It translates to CASSFRVAEQYF.

This clone was counted a single time. This rearrangement joins TRBV10-1 to TRBJ2-3; TRBD2 is a possible D gene (5 bases). Trimming pared 4 bases from V and 2 bases from J, leaving 13 bases between. The germline V gene has CDR1 WNHNN and CDR2 SYGVQD (reference sequence). This CDR3 is built from 15 residues. Here the CDR3 reads CASSVGLPPTDTQYF. The CDR3 nucleotides read TGCGCCAGCAGTGTCGGACTCCCCCCCACAGATACGCAGTATTTT.

The chain carries TRBV7-6 and TRBJ1-6; D uncertain. Trimming stripped 5 bases from V and 8 bases from J, with 16 bases between. The germline V gene encodes CDR1 SGHVS and CDR2 FNYEAQ. The CDR3 consists of 15 residues. The CDR3 DNA reads as TGTGCCAGCAGCCCCCGGACGGGCTACGATTCACCCCTCCACTTT. It yields the protein CASSPRTGYDSPLHF. Variable domain in full (rest from reference TRBV7-6 and TRBJ1-6): GAGVSQSPRYKVTKRGQDVALRCDPISGHVSLYWYRQALGQGPEFLTYFNYEAQQDKSGLPNDRFSAERPEGSISTLTIQRTEQRDSAMYRCASSPRTGYDSPLHFGNGTRLTVT.

This chain links TRBV2 with TRBJ2-7; 7 nucleotides agree with TRBD1. J gave up 3 bases and V 8 bases, and 7 bases lay outside the gene matches. Germline V lookup: CDR1 SNHLY, CDR2 FYNNEI. The CDR3 has 13 amino acids. The CDR3 spells CASEFWTGYEQYF. The DNA for the CDR3 is TGTGCCAGCGAGTTTTGGACAGGCTACGAGCAGTACTTC.

With regard to this clone: The same CDR3 is also encoded by other DNA sequences in this sample. The CDR3 protein is CASSLGRDYGYTF. DNA of the CDR3: TGTGCCAGCAGCTTGGGCAGGGACTATGGCTACACCTTC. The chain joins TRBV5-6 to TRBJ1-2, with D perhaps TRBD1 (5 bases). Germline lookup yields CDR1 SGHDT and CDR2 YYEEEE. V was clipped by 0 bases and J by 3 bases, with 6 bases between them. The CDR3 length is 13 residues.

The chain joins TRBV11-3 to TRBJ2-2; no definite D call. The V gene lost 2 bases and the J gene lost 7 bases, with 2 bases spanning the gap. This CDR3 contains 11 residues. Germline CDR1 reads SGHNT; CDR2 reads YENEEA. The DNA for the CDR3 is TGTGCCAGCAGCTTAAGCGGGGAGCTGTTTTTT. Its protein is CASSLSGELFF.

The chain has TRBV5-4 and TRBJ2-7; 8 bases fit TRBD2. This CDR3 is 13 amino acids long. Trimming took 5 bases from V and 5 from J; bases not matched to a gene: 6. From germline, CDR1 is SGHNT and CDR2 YYREEE (reference sequence). The CDR3, as DNA: TGTGCCAGCAGAGGGACTAGAAGCGACGAGCAGTACTTC. It translates to CASRGTRSDEQYF.

J is TRBJ1-2 and V is TRBV7-2, with 8 bases identical to TRBD1. Germline V gene data show CDR1 as SGHTA and CDR2 as FQGNSA. J gave up 4 bases and V 8 bases, and 12 bases lay outside the gene matches. The CDR3 consists of 15 residues. This CDR3 is CASGSWDRIFYGYTF. As DNA, the CDR3 is TGTGCCAGCGGATCTTGGGACAGGATATTCTATGGCTACACCTTC.

The V call is TRBV18, the J call TRBJ2-2, with D unclear. The length of the CDR3 is 16 residues. From germline, CDR1 is KGHSH and CDR2 LQKENI. V was cut by 1 base and J by 2 bases, with 11 bases left in between. CDR3: CASSPQISDNTGELFF. The CDR3, as DNA: TGTGCCAGCTCACCACAGATATCCGATAACACCGGGGAGCTGTTTTTT.

This chain connects TRBV9 to TRBJ2-2, with 7 bases lining up with TRBD1. Germline V lookup: CDR1 SGDLS, CDR2 YYNGEE. After removal of 4 bases from V and 2 bases from J, the junction contained 8 bases not matched to a gene. The CDR3 extends over 16 amino acids. The CDR3 region is CASSPRQGTNTGELFF. CDR3 coding DNA: TGTGCCAGCAGCCCACGACAGGGAACCAACACCGGGGAGCTGTTTTTT.

The chain carries TRBV29-1 and TRBJ2-5; D is unclear. The J call is uncertain, as TRBJ2-7 better fits the DNA end. This CDR3 has 12 residues. CDR1 is SQVTM and CDR2 is ANQGSEA in the germline V gene. DNA of the CDR3: TGCAGCGTTGCACCAGACTCCTACGAGCAGTACTTC. Its protein is CSVAPDSYEQYF.

This chain connects TRBV7-8 to TRBJ2-3, with TRBD1 identical over 8 bases. CDR1 and CDR2 (germline): SGHVS, FQNEAQ. V shed 2 bases, J shed 3 bases, and the junction held 7 bases outside the gene matches. The CDR3 runs to 16 residues. The CDR3, as DNA: TGTGCCAGCAGCTTAAATCAGGGGGCGATTACAGATACGCAGTATTTT. It is translated as CASSLNQGAITDTQYF. The whole variable domain, filled in from reference TRBV7-8 and TRBJ2-3, reads GAGVSQSPRYKVAKRGQDVALRCDPISGHVSLFWYQQALGQGPEFLTYFQNEAQLDKSGLPSDRFFAERPEGSVSTLKIQRTQQEDSAVYLCASSLNQGAITDTQYFGPGTRLTVL.

About this clone itself: The germline gene is not matched at one end of the junction; a read error may be the cause. V gene TRBV7-2 combines with J gene TRBJ1-5; a possible D gene is TRBD1 (5 bases). The V gene's germline CDR1 is SGHTA and CDR2 FQGNSA. The CDR3 has 16 amino acids. The CDR3 loop is CASSLTTGPSYQPQHF. CDR3 sequence (DNA): TGTGCCAGCAGCTTAACCACAGGACCTAGCTATCAGCCCCAGCATTTT.

Points on this clone: Other DNA sequences in the same sample also yield this CDR3. The chain links TRBV10-3 to TRBJ2-3; TRBD2 matches 12 bases. Germline trimming cut 5 bases from V and 3 bases from J; bases unmatched to any gene: 0. The germline CDR1 and CDR2 sequences are ENHRY and SYGVKD. CDR3 length: 14 residues. CDR3 loop: CAISLAGGTDTQYF. The CDR3 coding sequence is TGTGCCATCAGTCTAGCGGGGGGGACAGATACGCAGTATTTT.

This clone was seen only once. The chain links TRBV5-1 to TRBJ2-7; 9 positions agree with TRBD2. Looked up from germline, CDR1 is SGHRS and CDR2 is YFSETQ. Losses at the gene ends were 0 bases for V and 1 base for J; bases not matched to a gene: 8. The CDR3 length is 17 residues. CDR3 nucleotide sequence: TGCGCCAGCAGCTTGGCCCCAGCGGGGGGTAGGTCCTACGAGCAGTACTTC. The encoded protein is CASSLAPAGGRSYEQYF.

The chain couples TRBV5-3 to TRBJ2-5, with 12 positions matching TRBD2. TRBV5-3 is noted as an ORF with a role that remains uncertain. There are 16 residues in the CDR3. Trimming at V came to 5 bases and at J to 2 bases, leaving 7 bases not matched to a gene. Here the CDR3 DNA reads TGTGCCAGAAGATTAAAGACTAGCGGGAGACAAGAGACCCAGTACTTC. Amino acids: CARRLKTSGRQETQYF.

The chain employs TRBV13 and TRBJ2-3, with D maybe TRBD1 (5 bases). Germline lookup yields CDR1 PRHDT and CDR2 FYEKMQ (reference sequence). The V end was cut by 6 bases, the J end by 4 bases, with 14 bases between. The CDR3 has 14 residues. The CDR3 loop reads CASSPGANSDTQYF. The CDR3 DNA is TGTGCCAGCAGTCCTGGGGCCAACTCAGATACGCAGTATTTT.

The genes are TRBV7-9 and TRBJ2-5; D is undetermined. The CDR3 is 14 residues long. V lost 3 bases and J 4 bases, leaving 12 bases between the germline ends. The germline V gene has CDR1 SEHNR and CDR2 FQNEAQ (reference sequence). CDR3 nucleotides: TGTGCCAGCAGCTTCGGTGTTCAGGTAGAGACCCAGTACTTC. Amino acid sequence: CASSFGVQVETQYF.

For this clone: The sample carries other DNA sequences with the same CDR3. The rearrangement links TRBV10-3 to TRBJ2-5; 7 bases agree with TRBD2. V shed 2 bases and J 5 bases; nucleotides not matched to a gene: 5. The CDR3 is 14 amino acids. Germline CDR1 reads ENHRY; CDR2 reads SYGVKD. The CDR3 protein is CAISEAGAGETQYF. CDR3 DNA: TGTGCCATCAGTGAGGCGGGAGCAGGGGAGACCCAGTACTTC.

This sequence joins TRBV6-1 and TRBJ1-4; D might be TRBD1 (5 bases). Germline V gene sequence: CDR1 MNHNS, CDR2 SASEGT. Trimming took 6 bases from V and 12 from J, leaving 17 bases between them. This CDR3 is built from 13 residues. CDR3 nucleotides: TGTGCCAGCAGCGCTACCCAGGGTGTAGAACTGTTTTTT. Its protein is CASSATQGVELFF.